The 24 T cell receptor beta chains below were found in one sample sequenced in a study of T cells in Graves' hyperthyroidism and ophthalmopathy. RNA transcripts gave rise to amplified TCR beta CDR3 regions. The study used the HTBI primer set for a first-round RT-PCR of the TCR CDR3. TCRdb redid the calling of the multiplex PCR reads with MiXCR, one entry per CDR3 protein. The sample has a few hundred thousand distinct CDR3 sequences; 35% to 55% are singletons. Sample: peripheral blood or thyroid tissue (not recorded which). These receptors were taken from a woman younger than 35 with Graves' hyperthyroidism.

This clonotype appeared many times. The chain has TRBV14 and TRBJ1-1, with D tentatively TRBD1 (5 bases). V gave up 2 bases and J gave up 5 bases, with 18 bases separating them. The CDR3 contains 16 residues. Per germline, CDR1 SGHDN and CDR2 FVKESK. DNA of the CDR3: TGTGCCAGCAGCCAACTCAGGGAAGGGGATAGAACTGAAGCTTTCTTT. It translates to CASSQLREGDRTEAFF. The whole variable domain, filled in from reference TRBV14 and TRBJ1-1, reads EAGVTQFPSHSVIEKGQTVTLRCDPISGHDNLYWYRRVMGKEIKFLLHFVKESKQDESGMPNNRFLAERTGGTYSTLKVQPAELEDSGVYFCASSQLREGDRTEAFFGQGTRLTVV.

This clonotype appeared a single time. A much larger clone sits a single nucleotide away, making a read error possible. The genes are TRBV6-1 and TRBJ2-7; 10 bases fit TRBD2. In germline, CDR1 is MNHNS, CDR2 SASEGT. Trimming cost V 5 bases and J 3 bases; bases outside gene matches: 4. The CDR3 is made up of 14 amino acids. For the CDR3, the DNA is TGTGCCAGCAGTTCTAGCGGGGGTCTCTACGAGCAGTACTTC. Translation gives CASSSSGGLYEQYF.

CDR3 sequence: CASSLLDAPYEQYF. The DNA for the CDR3 is TGTGCCAGCAGTTTGTTAGACGCCCCCTACGAGCAGTACTTC. The V and J genes are TRBV27 and TRBJ2-7; no firm D call. CDR1 MNHEY and CDR2 SMNVEV come from the germline V gene (reference sequence). With 3 bases removed from V and 2 bases from J, the gap between germline ends came to 11 bases. The length of the CDR3 is 14 residues.

The J gene is TRBJ2-5, the V gene TRBV7-1, with 10 bases lining up with TRBD2. TRBV7-1 is reported as an ORF; its role is uncertain. With 3 bases clipped from V and 3 bases from J, the junction kept 7 bases outside the gene matches. This CDR3 contains 16 residues. CDR3 amino acids: CASSSQGTSAEETQYF. The CDR3 nucleotides are TGTGCCAGCAGCTCGCAGGGGACTAGCGCCGAAGAGACCCAGTACTTC.

This chain joins TRBV24-1 and TRBJ2-5, with 8 nucleotides matching TRBD1. Per germline, CDR1 KGHDR and CDR2 SFDVKD. The CDR3 extends over 14 amino acids. V trimming: 4 bases; J trimming: 1 base; junction bases outside the gene matches: 1. The CDR3 loop reads CATSEDRVQETQYF. In DNA, the CDR3 is TGTGCCACCAGTGAGGACAGGGTCCAAGAGACCCAGTACTTC.

V gene TRBV5-1 combines with J gene TRBJ1-1; D is perhaps TRBD1 (5 bases). Per germline, CDR1 SGHRS and CDR2 YFSETQ. The V gene lost 1 base and the J gene lost 5 bases, with 15 bases spanning the gap. The CDR3 contains 15 residues. CDR3 sequence reads: CASSLRGTSTTEAFF. In DNA, the CDR3 is TGCGCCAGCAGCTTGAGAGGGACCTCAACGACTGAAGCTTTCTTT. Full variable domain (remainder filled in from reference TRBV5-1 and TRBJ1-1): KAGVTQTPRYLIKTRGQQVTLSCSPISGHRSVSWYQQTPGQGLQFLFEYFSETQRNKGNFPGRFSGRQFSNSRSEMNVSTLELGDSALYLCASSLRGTSTTEAFFGQGTRLTVV.

In its sample, this clonotype was seen a few times. V usage is TRBV24-1 and J usage is TRBJ2-5; 9 nucleotides line up with TRBD1. Germline CDR1 KGHDR, CDR2 SFDVKD. The CDR3 runs to 14 residues. After removal of 11 bases from V and 3 bases from J, the junction contained 9 bases not matched to a gene. The CDR3 sequence: CASRGRTGEETQYF. The CDR3, as DNA: TGTGCCAGCAGAGGACGGACAGGGGAAGAGACCCAGTACTTC.

This clonotype was picked up many times. This chain links TRBV27 with TRBJ1-6, with D possibly TRBD1 on 5 matching bases. Trimming pared 4 bases from V and 7 bases from J, leaving 17 bases between. The germline V gene has CDR1 MNHEY and CDR2 SMNVEV (reference sequence). This CDR3 contains 16 residues. The CDR3, as DNA: TGTGCCAGCAGTTATGGCCAGGGCCGATGGAATTCACCCCTCCACTTT. It translates to CASSYGQGRWNSPLHF.

This clonotype has at least ten counts. CDR3 nucleotide sequence: TGCGCCAGCAGCTTTGGACCCGGTTCGACGTACGAGCAGTACTTC. This encodes CASSFGPGSTYEQYF. The chain combines TRBV5-1 with TRBJ2-7; D is ambiguous. V was trimmed by 2 bases and J by 4 bases, leaving 16 bases between them. The CDR3 totals 15 residues. Germline values: CDR1 SGHRS, CDR2 YFSETQ.

This clonotype came up many times. The rearrangement joins TRBV5-1 to TRBJ2-5; possible D gene TRBD1, 7 bases. Trimming shortened V by 2 bases and J by 5 bases, and 19 bases separated the two germline ends. The V gene's germline CDR1 is SGHRS and CDR2 YFSETQ. The CDR3 is 16 amino acids. This CDR3 is CASSLTGTAGLETQYF. CDR3 sequence (DNA): TGCGCCAGCAGCTTAACCGGGACAGCGGGTTTGGAGACCCAGTACTTC. Based on the CDR3 plus reference TRBV5-1 and TRBJ2-5, the full variable domain is KAGVTQTPRYLIKTRGQQVTLSCSPISGHRSVSWYQQTPGQGLQFLFEYFSETQRNKGNFPGRFSGRQFSNSRSEMNVSTLELGDSALYLCASSLTGTAGLETQYFGPGTRLLVL.

The rearrangement links TRBV10-3 to TRBJ1-1; D is undetermined. From germline, CDR1 is ENHRY and CDR2 SYGVKD. The V gene lost 5 bases and the J gene lost 0 bases, with 13 bases spanning the gap. The CDR3 loop spans 15 amino acids. The CDR3 protein is CAISCLPRLNTEAFF. The CDR3, as DNA: TGTGCCATCAGTTGCTTACCCAGGTTGAACACTGAAGCTTTCTTT.

The chain uses TRBV6-6 and TRBJ1-2, with D uncertain. Trimming removed 7 bases at V and 5 bases at J, with 26 bases between. The CDR3 contains 17 residues. The germline CDR1 and CDR2 sequences are MNHNY and SVGAGI (reference sequence). The CDR3 protein is CASKLVAANTGEYGYTF. In nucleotides, the CDR3 is TGTGCCAGCAAGCTAGTAGCGGCGAACACCGGGGAATATGGCTACACCTTC.

This clonotype was seen ten or more times. The chain recombines TRBV29-1 with TRBJ2-2, with a possible D match to TRBD1 (7 bases). The CDR3 has 14 amino acids. CDR1 SQVTM and CDR2 ANQGSEA come from the germline V gene. V shed 7 bases and J shed 2 bases, with 14 bases lying between them. Here the CDR3 DNA reads TGCAGCGGGGTGACAGGGACTAACACCGGGGAGCTGTTTTTT. Translating gives CSGVTGTNTGELFF.

This clonotype was observed at least ten times. The V call is TRBV5-8, the J call TRBJ1-2; D ambiguous. Between the trimmed V and J ends, which lost 4 bases and 2 bases, there was a span of 9 bases. CDR3 size: 13 residues. The germline V gene encodes CDR1 SGHTS and CDR2 YDEGEE. CDR3 residues: CASSDRRNYGYTF. The CDR3, as DNA: TGTGCCAGCAGCGATAGACGGAACTATGGCTACACCTTC.

The rearrangement joins TRBV29-1 to TRBJ2-7, with TRBD1 matching over 11 bases. The CDR3 sequence is 14 residues long. The germline CDR1 and CDR2 sequences are SQVTM and ANQGSEA. Trimming removed 4 bases from V and 3 bases from J; junction bases left unmatched: 5. CDR3 region: CSVVGTGGLYEQYF. CDR3 in DNA: TGCAGCGTTGTAGGGACAGGGGGTCTCTACGAGCAGTACTTC.

This clonotype came up once. The rearrangement uses TRBV10-3 and TRBJ1-2; 9 bases are shared with TRBD1. Germline V gene lookup returns CDR1 ENHRY and CDR2 SYGVKD. The CDR3 contains 15 residues. V dropped 4 bases and J dropped 7; count of bases not matched to a gene: 10. The CDR3 spells CAISASGQGSGGYTF. In DNA form, the CDR3 reads TGTGCCATCAGTGCTTCGGGACAGGGATCAGGTGGCTACACCTTC.

The chain links TRBV5-1 to TRBJ2-3; D may be TRBD1 or TRBD2 (7 bases each). V was cut by 6 bases and J by 1 base, with 12 bases left in between. The CDR3 covers 14 residues. Germline CDR1 and CDR2: SGHRS and YFSETQ. In DNA, the CDR3 is TGCGCCAGCAAGCGGGACAGAGGCACAGATACGCAGTATTTT. It specifies CASKRDRGTDTQYF.

This chain uses TRBV20-1 with TRBJ1-4; D perhaps matches TRBD1 (6 bases). Germline-derived CDR1 and CDR2 are DFQATT and SNEGSKA (reference sequence). The CDR3 has 13 residues. Trimming left V 8 bases short and J 8 bases short, with 18 bases between. CDR3 DNA sequence: TGCAGTATAAGGGGGGGGCTGGGAGAAAAACTGTTTTTT. This translates into CSIRGGLGEKLFF.

J is TRBJ1-2 and V is TRBV3-1; unclear D gene. The CDR3 covers 14 residues. Germline V gives CDR1 LGHDT, CDR2 YNNKEL (reference sequence). Trimming pared 2 bases from V and 4 bases from J, leaving 11 bases between. The CDR3 bases are TGTGCCAGCAGCCAATCCCTGGGAGGCTATGGCTACACCTTC. Translation gives CASSQSLGGYGYTF. The full variable domain, rest sourced from reference TRBV3-1 and TRBJ1-2, is DTAVSQTPKYLVTQMGNDKSIKCEQNLGHDTMYWYKQDSKKFLKIMFSYNNKELIINETVPNRFSPKSPDKAHLNLHINSLELGDSAVYFCASSQSLGGYGYTFGSGTRLTVV.

J is TRBJ2-3 and V is TRBV5-1; D gene unclear. The CDR3 consists of 16 residues. V shed 0 bases and J shed 1 base, with 12 bases lying between them. Per germline, CDR1 SGHRS and CDR2 YFSETQ. CDR3 nucleotides: TGCGCCAGCAGCTTGGAAAGCCTCGCTCGCACAGATACGCAGTATTTT. Amino acids: CASSLESLARTDTQYF.

The genes are TRBV2 and TRBJ2-1; tentatively, D is TRBD2 (5 bases). The CDR3 loop spans 12 amino acids. Germline V gene data show CDR1 as SNHLY and CDR2 as FYNNEI. The V end was cut by 8 bases, the J end by 10 bases, with 15 bases between. Here the CDR3 DNA reads TGTGCCAGCGGCCTGGCGGGCCGAGAGCAGTTCTTC. Translating it yields CASGLAGREQFF.

The chain links TRBV29-1 to TRBJ1-5; 8 bases match TRBD1. CDR1 is SQVTM and CDR2 is ANQGSEA in the germline V gene. The CDR3 loop spans 12 amino acids. V lost 6 bases, J lost 5 bases, and 3 bases stayed unmatched. CDR3 protein: CSVSQGDQPQHF. The CDR3 region has the DNA TGCAGCGTATCACAGGGGGATCAGCCCCAGCATTTT.

The table lists this clonotype with many counts. The J gene is TRBJ2-7, the V gene TRBV20-1; 9 nucleotides match TRBD2. From germline, CDR1 is DFQATT and CDR2 SNEGSKA (reference sequence). The CDR3 runs to 15 residues. After removal of 1 base from V and 1 base from J, the junction contained 5 bases not matched to a gene. DNA of the CDR3: TGCAGTGCTAGAGCGGAAACTAGCGGGTCCTACGAGCAGTACTTC. This translates into CSARAETSGSYEQYF.

This clonotype was counted between two and nine times. The chain has TRBV2 and TRBJ2-2; a weak D match, TRBD2 (6 bases). The CDR3 is 14 amino acids. From germline, CDR1 is SNHLY and CDR2 FYNNEI. V lost 10 bases and J lost 2, with 14 bases in between. The CDR3 region is CATKWGTNTGELFF. In DNA, the CDR3 is TGTGCCACCAAATGGGGGACTAACACCGGGGAGCTGTTTTTT.